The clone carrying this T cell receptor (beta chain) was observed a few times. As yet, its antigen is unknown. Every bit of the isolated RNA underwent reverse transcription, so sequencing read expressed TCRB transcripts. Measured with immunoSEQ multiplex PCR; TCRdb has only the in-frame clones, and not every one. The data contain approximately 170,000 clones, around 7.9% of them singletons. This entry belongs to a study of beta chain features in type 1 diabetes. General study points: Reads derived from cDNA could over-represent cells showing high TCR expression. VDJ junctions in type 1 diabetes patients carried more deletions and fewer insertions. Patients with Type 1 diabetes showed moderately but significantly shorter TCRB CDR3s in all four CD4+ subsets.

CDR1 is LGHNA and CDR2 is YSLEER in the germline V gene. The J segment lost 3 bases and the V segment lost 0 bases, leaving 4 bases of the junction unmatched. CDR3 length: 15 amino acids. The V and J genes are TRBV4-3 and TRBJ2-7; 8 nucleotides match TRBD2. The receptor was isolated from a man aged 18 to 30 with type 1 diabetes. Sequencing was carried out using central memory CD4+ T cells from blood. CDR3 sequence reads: CASSQDQREYYEQYF. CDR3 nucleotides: TGCGCCAGCAGCCAAGACCAGCGGGAGTACTACGAGCAGTACTTC.